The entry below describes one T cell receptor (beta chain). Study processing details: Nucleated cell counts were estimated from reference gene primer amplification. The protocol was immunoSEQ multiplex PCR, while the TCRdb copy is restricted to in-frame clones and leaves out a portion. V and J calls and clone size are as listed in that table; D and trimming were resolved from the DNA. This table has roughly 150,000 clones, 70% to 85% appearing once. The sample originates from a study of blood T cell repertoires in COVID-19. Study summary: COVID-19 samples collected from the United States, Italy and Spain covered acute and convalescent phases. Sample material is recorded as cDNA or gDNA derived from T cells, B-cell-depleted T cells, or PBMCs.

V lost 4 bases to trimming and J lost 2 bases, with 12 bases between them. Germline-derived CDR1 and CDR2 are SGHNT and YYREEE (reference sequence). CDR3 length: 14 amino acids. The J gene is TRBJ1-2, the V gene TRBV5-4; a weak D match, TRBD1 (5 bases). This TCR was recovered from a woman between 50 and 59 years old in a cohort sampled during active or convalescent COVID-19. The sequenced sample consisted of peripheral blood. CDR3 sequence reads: CASSPFDRNYGYTF. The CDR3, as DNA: TGTGCCAGCAGCCCCTTTGACAGAAACTATGGCTACACCTTC. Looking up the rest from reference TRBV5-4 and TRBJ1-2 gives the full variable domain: ETGVTQSPTHLIKTRGQQVTLRCSSQSGHNTVSWYQQALGQGPQFIFQYYREEENGRGNFPPRFSGLQFPNYSSELNVNALELDDSALYLCASSPFDRNYGYTFGSGTRLTVV.